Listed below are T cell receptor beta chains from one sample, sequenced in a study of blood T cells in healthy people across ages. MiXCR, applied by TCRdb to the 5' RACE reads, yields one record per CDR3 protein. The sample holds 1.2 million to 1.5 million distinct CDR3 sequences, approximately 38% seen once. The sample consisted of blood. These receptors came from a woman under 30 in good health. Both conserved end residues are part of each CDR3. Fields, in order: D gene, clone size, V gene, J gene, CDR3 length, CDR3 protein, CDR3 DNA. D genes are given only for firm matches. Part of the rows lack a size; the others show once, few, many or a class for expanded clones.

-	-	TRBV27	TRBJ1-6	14	CASSLSAQGSPLHF	TGTGCCAGCAGTTTATCCGCACAGGGTTCACCCCTCCACTTT
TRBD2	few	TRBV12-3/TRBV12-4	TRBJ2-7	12	CASSSLLAGQYF	TGTGCCAGCAGTTCGTTACTAGCGGGGCAGTACTTC
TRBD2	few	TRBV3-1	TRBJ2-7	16	CASSQGRSSGGHEQYF	TGTGCCAGCAGCCAAGGCCGATCTAGCGGGGGCCACGAGCAGTACTTC
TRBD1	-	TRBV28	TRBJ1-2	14	CASSFRTGGDGYTF	TGTGCCAGCAGTTTCAGGACAGGAGGAGATGGCTACACCTTC
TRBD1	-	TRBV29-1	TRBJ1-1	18	CSVGESTGGTLMNTEAFF	TGCAGCGTTGGAGAATCGACAGGGGGGACCCTCATGAACACTGAAGCTTTCTTT
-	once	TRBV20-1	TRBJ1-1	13	CSALEGGRTEAFF	TGCAGTGCTCTAGAGGGGGGCCGAACTGAAGCTTTCTTT
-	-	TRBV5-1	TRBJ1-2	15	CAGSFVDSPSYGYTF	TGCGCCGGCAGCTTTGTGGACTCACCGTCCTATGGCTACACCTTC
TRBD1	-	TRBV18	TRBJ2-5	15	CASSIGQGHQETQYF	TGTGCGAGCTCCATCGGACAGGGTCACCAAGAGACCCAGTACTTC
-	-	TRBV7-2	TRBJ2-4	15	CASSLDPGAGNIQYF	TGTGCCAGCAGCTTAGATCCCGGGGCGGGAAACATTCAGTACTTC
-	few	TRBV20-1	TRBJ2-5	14	CSARGMAGDETQYF	TGCAGTGCTAGAGGAATGGCAGGCGACGAGACCCAGTACTTC
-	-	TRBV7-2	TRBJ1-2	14	CASSPPKKIYGYTF	TGTGCCAGCAGCCCCCCCAAGAAAATCTATGGCTACACCTTC
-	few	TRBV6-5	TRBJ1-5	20	CASSSQSTRTVRLSNQPQHF	TGTGCCAGCAGTTCTCAAAGTACCAGGACAGTTCGCCTAAGCAATCAGCCCCAGCATTTT
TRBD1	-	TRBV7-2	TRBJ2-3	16	CASSLELAGGPDTQYF	TGTGCCAGCAGCTTAGAGTTGGCAGGGGGACCAGATACGCAGTATTTT
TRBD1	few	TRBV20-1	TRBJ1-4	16	CSARSGGRGSNEKLFF	TGCAGTGCTAGGTCAGGGGGCAGGGGTTCTAATGAAAAACTGTTTTTT
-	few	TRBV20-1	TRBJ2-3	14	CSAQTIPSTDTQYF	TGCAGTGCTCAAACGATCCCTAGCACAGATACGCAGTATTTT
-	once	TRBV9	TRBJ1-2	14	CASSAQTVHYGYTF	TGTGCCAGCAGCGCTCAGACAGTTCACTATGGCTACACCTTC
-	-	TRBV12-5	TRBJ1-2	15	CASGTGQGNFYGYTF	TGTGCTAGTGGTACGGGACAAGGGAATTTCTATGGCTACACCTTC
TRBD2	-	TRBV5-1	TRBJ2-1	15	CASSLSGGGCNEQFF	TGCGCCAGCAGCTTAAGCGGGGGAGGTTGCAATGAGCAGTTCTTC
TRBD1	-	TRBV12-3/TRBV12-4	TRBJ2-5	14	CASRARQGRETQYF	TGTGCCAGCAGGGCCAGACAGGGCCGGGAGACCCAGTACTTC
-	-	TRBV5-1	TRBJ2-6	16	CASKSRGASGANVLTF	TGCGCCAGCAAATCCCGGGGGGCCTCTGGGGCCAACGTCCTGACTTTC
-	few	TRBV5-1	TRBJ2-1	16	CASSPWRTNFNNEQFF	TGCGCCAGCAGCCCGTGGAGGACGAACTTCAACAATGAGCAGTTCTTC
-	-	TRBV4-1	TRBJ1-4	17	CASSQAPLGTGNEKLFF	TGCGCCAGCAGCCAAGCCCCGCTTGGGACGGGTAATGAAAAACTGTTTTTT
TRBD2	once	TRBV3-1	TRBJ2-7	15	CASSARLAGYHEQYF	TGTGCCAGCAGCGCCCGACTAGCGGGATACCACGAGCAGTACTTC
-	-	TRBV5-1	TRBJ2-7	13	CASSLNADNEQYF	TGCGCCAGCAGCTTGAATGCGGATAACGAGCAGTACTTC
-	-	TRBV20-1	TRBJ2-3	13	CSAPAFSTDTQYF	TGCAGTGCCCCGGCCTTTAGCACAGATACGCAGTATTTT
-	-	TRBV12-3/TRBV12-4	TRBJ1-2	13	CASPHPGTPALTF	TGTGCCAGCCCCCACCCGGGGACCCCGGCGCTCACCTTC
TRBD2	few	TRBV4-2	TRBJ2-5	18	CASSQGFGLAGDQETQYF	TGTGCCAGCAGCCAAGGCTTCGGACTAGCGGGGGACCAAGAGACCCAGTACTTC
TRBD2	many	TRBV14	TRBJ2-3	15	CASSQVTGGTDTQYF	TGTGCCAGCAGCCAAGTAACGGGAGGAACAGATACGCAGTATTTT
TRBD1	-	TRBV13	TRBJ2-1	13	CASSGQGWETQFF	TGTGCCAGCAGCGGACAGGGATGGGAGACCCAGTTCTTC
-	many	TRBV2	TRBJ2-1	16	CASSEALSEGRGKQFF	TGTGCCAGCAGTGAAGCGCTTTCAGAGGGCAGGGGAAAGCAGTTCTTC
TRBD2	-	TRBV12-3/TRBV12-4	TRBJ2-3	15	CASSFVSGGADTQYF	TGTGCCAGCAGTTTTGTTAGCGGGGGGGCAGATACGCAGTATTTT
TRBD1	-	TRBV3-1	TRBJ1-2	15	CASSPTGGGHYGYTF	TGTGCCAGCAGCCCTACAGGGGGGGGGCACTATGGCTACACCTTC
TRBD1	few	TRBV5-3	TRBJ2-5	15	CARSFEGQVYSEQYF	TGTGCCAGAAGCTTCGAGGGACAGGTTTACAGTGAGCAGTACTTC
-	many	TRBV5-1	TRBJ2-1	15	CASSLVAGSYNEQFF	TGTGCCAGCAGTTTAGTGGCCGGCTCCTACAATGAGCAGTTCTTC
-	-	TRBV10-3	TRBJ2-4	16	CAISAGGQGVGDIQYF	TGTGCCATCAGTGCCGGGGGGCAGGGAGTCGGGGACATTCAGTACTTC
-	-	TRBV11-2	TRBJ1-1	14	CVSSRHRMNTEAFF	TGTGTCAGCAGCCGTCACAGAATGAACACTGAAGCTTTCTTT
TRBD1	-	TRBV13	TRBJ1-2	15	CASSPDRVLNYGYTF	TGTGCCAGCAGCCCGGACAGGGTGCTTAACTATGGCTACACCTTC
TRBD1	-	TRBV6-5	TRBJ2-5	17	CASSNPGQGIYQETQYF	TGTGCCAGCAGTAACCCCGGACAGGGGATATACCAAGAGACCCAGTACTTC
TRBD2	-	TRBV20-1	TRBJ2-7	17	CSAREVLAGSSYNEQYF	TGCAGTGCTAGGGAAGTACTAGCGGGGAGCTCCTACAATGAGCAGTACTTC
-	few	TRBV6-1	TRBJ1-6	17	CASSEGFASSYNSPLHF	TGTGCCAGCAGTGAAGGATTTGCGAGCTCCTATAATTCACCCCTCCACTTT
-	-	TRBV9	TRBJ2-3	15	CASSVAGTQGDTQYF	TGTGCCAGCAGCGTAGCTGGGACTCAGGGAGATACACAGTATTTT
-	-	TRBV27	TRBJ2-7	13	CASGGTLPYEQYF	TGTGCCAGCGGGGGAACTCTCCCCTACGAGCAGTACTTC
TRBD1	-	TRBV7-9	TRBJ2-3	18	CASSLIIGGQGGTDTQYF	TGTGCCAGCAGCTTAATAATTGGAGGCCAGGGGGGCACAGATACGCAGTATTTT
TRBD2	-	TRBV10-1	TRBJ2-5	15	CASSSGDHPNNEQYF	TGCGCCAGCAGCAGCGGGGACCACCCTAACAATGAGCAGTACTTC
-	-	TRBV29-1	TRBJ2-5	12	CSVEFTQETQYF	TGCAGCGTTGAATTCACCCAAGAGACCCAGTACTTC
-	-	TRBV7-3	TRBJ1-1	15	CASSPAGAPNTEAFF	TGTGCCAGCAGCCCTGCGGGCGCTCCGAACACTGAAGCTTTCTTT
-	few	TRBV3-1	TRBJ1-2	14	CASSLGGGGYGYTF	TGTGCCAGCAGCCTCGGCGGGGGCGGCTATGGCTACACCTTC
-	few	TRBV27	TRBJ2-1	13	CASSPSSSNEQFF	TGTGCCAGCAGCCCCTCAAGTTCAAATGAGCAGTTCTTC
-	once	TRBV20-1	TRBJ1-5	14	CSGIRGGESQPQHF	TGCAGTGGCATAAGGGGGGGGGAGAGTCAGCCCCAGCATTTT
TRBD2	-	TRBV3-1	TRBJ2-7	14	CASSQAGLNYEQYF	TGTGCCAGCAGCCAAGCGGGACTAAACTACGAGCAGTACTTC